The T cell receptor beta chain described here comes from a study of tumor-infiltrating lymphocytes in oesophageal squamous cell carcinoma. Germline CDR1 reads KGHSH; CDR2 reads LQKENI. CDR3 length: 14 amino acids. V trimming: 3 bases; J trimming: 1 base; junction bases outside the gene matches: 2. This clonotype showed up just a few times. In TCRdb, the PCR reads were re-called with MiXCR into one record per CDR3 protein. Seen here are fewer than 20,000 distinct CDR3 sequences, under 45% observed once, and the top ten hold approximately 19%. The gene calls are TRBV18 and TRBJ1-1, with 7 bases aligning to TRBD1. The sequence derives from a male donor with esophageal squamous cell carcinoma. Sequencing was done on a sample of esophageal tumor tissue. The CDR3 nucleotides read TGTGCCAGCTCACCGACAGGGAAGAACACTGAAGCTTTCTTT. Translation: CASSPTGKNTEAFF. The full variable domain, rest sourced from reference TRBV18 and TRBJ1-1, is NAGVMQNPRHLVRRRGQEARLRCSPMKGHSHVYWYRQLPEEGLKFMVYLQKENIIDESGMPKERFSAEFPKEGPSILRIQQVVRGDSAAYFCASSPTGKNTEAFFGQGTRLTVV.